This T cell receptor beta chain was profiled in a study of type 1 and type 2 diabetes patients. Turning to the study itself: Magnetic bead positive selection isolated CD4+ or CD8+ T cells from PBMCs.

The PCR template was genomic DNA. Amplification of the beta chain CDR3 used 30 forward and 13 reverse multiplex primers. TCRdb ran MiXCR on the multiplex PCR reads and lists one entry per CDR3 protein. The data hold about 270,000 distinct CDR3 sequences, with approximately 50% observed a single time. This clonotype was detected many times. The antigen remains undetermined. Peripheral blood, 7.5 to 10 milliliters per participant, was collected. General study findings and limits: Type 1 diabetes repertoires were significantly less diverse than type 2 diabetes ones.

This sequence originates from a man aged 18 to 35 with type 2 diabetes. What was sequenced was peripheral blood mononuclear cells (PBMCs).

Here the CDR3 reads CATSRSGEAFF. The CDR3 nucleotides read TGTGCCACTAGCCGGTCAGGTGAGGCTTTCTTT. This rearrangement joins TRBV19 to TRBJ1-1; D remains unclear. Between the trimmed V and J ends, which lost 10 bases and 11 bases, there was a span of 17 bases. The CDR3 totals 11 residues. Germline V CDR1 and CDR2: LNHDA, SQIVND (reference sequence).